The rows below give T cell receptor beta chains drawn from one sample of a study of blood T cell repertoires in COVID-19. Profiled with immunoSEQ multiplex PCR; TCRdb holds only in-frame clones, not every one. The table includes some 210,000 clones, roughly nine tenths detected once. Sequenced material: peripheral blood. These receptors all come from a man aged 25-40 years with acute or convalescent COVID-19. The CDR3 runs from the conserved cysteine through the conserved F or W. The order of the fields is J gene, V gene, clone size, D gene, CDR3 DNA, CDR3 protein. A D gene is named only where the DNA matches it firmly. Expanded clones get a size class; other rows say once, few or many, or leave the size out.

J: TRBJ2-7
V: TRBV28
size: .
D: TRBD1
DNA: TGTGCCAGCAGTTCCCCAGGACAGGCTTCCTACGAGCAGTACTTC
CDR3: CASSSPGQASYEQYF

J: TRBJ2-6
V: TRBV5-6
size: .
D: TRBD1
DNA: TGTGCCAGCAGCGCGACAGGGGGCGACGGGGCCAACGTCCTGACTTTC
CDR3: CASSATGGDGANVLTF

J: TRBJ2-5
V: TRBV5-1
size: .
D: TRBD1
DNA: TGCGCCAGCAGCCCGGGACAGATGAAAGAGACCCAGTACTTC
CDR3: CASSPGQMKETQYF

J: TRBJ1-3
V: TRBV30
size: .
D: .
DNA: TGTGCCTGGATAGCAGGGTCTGGAAACACCATATATTTT
CDR3: CAWIAGSGNTIYF

J: TRBJ2-6
V: TRBV7-9
size: few
D: .
DNA: TGTGCCAGCAGCCCAGGGGGGGCCAACGTCCTGACTTTC
CDR3: CASSPGGANVLTF

J: TRBJ2-3
V: TRBV6-2/TRBV6-3
size: .
D: .
DNA: TGTGCCAGCAGTTACTTAGGCGGGACCGGGGGTACGCAGTATTTT
CDR3: CASSYLGGTGGTQYF

J: TRBJ1-6
V: TRBV27
size: .
D: .
DNA: TGTGCCAGCAGTTTGAGGGAATCTAATTCACCCCTCCACTTT
CDR3: CASSLRESNSPLHF

J: TRBJ1-1
V: TRBV4-2
size: .
D: .
DNA: TGTGCCAGCAGCCAAGATCCGGACAGCCTTATACTGAACACTGAAGCTTTCTTT
CDR3: CASSQDPDSLILNTEAFF

J: TRBJ2-7
V: TRBV11-3
size: .
D: TRBD2
DNA: TGTGCCAGCACAACCCCGGGGAGGAGCGGGGCCCGCTCCTACGAGCAGTACTTC
CDR3: CASTTPGRSGARSYEQYF

J: TRBJ2-3
V: TRBV4-1
size: .
D: .
DNA: TGCGCCAGCAGCCTCGGGACAAACACAGATACGCAGTATTTT
CDR3: CASSLGTNTDTQYF

J: TRBJ2-3
V: TRBV4-1
size: .
D: .
DNA: TGCGTCAGCAGCCAGTCGACTACCACAGATACGCAGTATTTT
CDR3: CVSSQSTTTDTQYF

J: TRBJ2-7
V: TRBV18
size: few
D: TRBD1
DNA: TGTGCCAGCTCACCGGGACAGGGGAATCCCTACGAGCAGTACTTC
CDR3: CASSPGQGNPYEQYF

J: TRBJ1-2
V: TRBV10-3
size: few
D: .
DNA: TGTGCCATCAGTGAGTCGGGCAGGGGCTACACCTTC
CDR3: CAISESGRGYTF

J: TRBJ2-2
V: TRBV28
size: once
D: .
DNA: TGTGCCAGCAGTTTTAGGAGAGGCGCGGGCACCGGGGAGCTGTTTTTT
CDR3: CASSFRRGAGTGELFF

J: TRBJ1-4
V: TRBV19
size: .
D: .
DNA: TGTGCCAGTAGTATGGTGTGGGCCAATAATGAAAAACTGTTTTTT
CDR3: CASSMVWANNEKLFF

J: TRBJ1-5
V: TRBV7-9
size: few
D: TRBD1
DNA: TGTGCCAGCAGCGTTACAGGGGACAATCAGCCCCAGCATTTT
CDR3: CASSVTGDNQPQHF

J: TRBJ2-3
V: TRBV2
size: .
D: TRBD1
DNA: TGTGCCACCTCCGCAGGGGGCCTTAGCACAGATACGCAGTATTTT
CDR3: CATSAGGLSTDTQYF

J: TRBJ2-7
V: TRBV4-2
size: .
D: .
DNA: TGTGCCAGCAGCCAAGAGGTATCAGGAGGGGCCTCCGAGCAGTACTTC
CDR3: CASSQEVSGGASEQYF

J: TRBJ2-2
V: TRBV14
size: .
D: TRBD1
DNA: TGTGCCAGCAGCCAGACCGGGACAGGGCCCGGGGAGCTGTTTTTT
CDR3: CASSQTGTGPGELFF

J: TRBJ1-1
V: TRBV28
size: .
D: .
DNA: TGTGCCAGCAGTTTGGGCGGGGTGAACACTGAAGCTTTCTTT
CDR3: CASSLGGVNTEAFF

J: TRBJ2-2
V: TRBV5-1
size: few
D: .
DNA: TGCGCCAACCTCCACAGGGAAATAACCGGGGAGCTGTTTTTT
CDR3: CANLHREITGELFF

J: TRBJ1-1
V: TRBV12-5
size: .
D: .
DNA: TGTGCTAGTGGAACGGGGAACACTGAAGCTTTCTTT
CDR3: CASGTGNTEAFF

J: TRBJ2-5
V: TRBV3-1/TRBV3-2
size: .
D: TRBD2
DNA: TGTGCCAGCAGCCAAGTGGTACTAGCGGGAGTGGTAGAGACCCAGTACTTC
CDR3: CASSQVVLAGVVETQYF

J: TRBJ2-7
V: TRBV30
size: .
D: .
DNA: TGTGCCTTGCGTCACCTATCCTACGAGCAGTACTTC
CDR3: CALRHLSYEQYF

J: TRBJ2-3
V: TRBV7-2
size: .
D: .
DNA: TGTGCCAGCAATCTACGGGTCACTCCGCCAGATACGCAGTATTTT
CDR3: CASNLRVTPPDTQYF

J: TRBJ2-3
V: TRBV5-1
size: .
D: .
DNA: TGCGCCAGCAGCCCGCGCCCCCTAGCGTCACAAACGCAGTATTTT
CDR3: CASSPRPLASQTQYF

J: TRBJ2-7
V: TRBV11-2
size: .
D: .
DNA: TGTGCCAGCAGCTTCACGCTAAGCGAGCAGTACTTC
CDR3: CASSFTLSEQYF

J: TRBJ1-5
V: TRBV6-1
size: .
D: .
DNA: TGTGCCAGCAGTGAGACTACAGGGATTGCGAAGCCCCAGCATTTT
CDR3: CASSETTGIAKPQHF

J: TRBJ2-1
V: TRBV19
size: .
D: TRBD1
DNA: TGTGCCAGTACCCCCCGACAGGGCCTTGAGCAGTTCTTC
CDR3: CASTPRQGLEQFF

J: TRBJ2-1
V: TRBV9
size: .
D: .
DNA: TGTGCCAGCAGCGTTGGTCCCCTCCTAGCAGGCGGCAATGAGCAGTTCTTC
CDR3: CASSVGPLLAGGNEQFF

J: TRBJ1-5
V: TRBV19
size: .
D: .
DNA: TGTGCCAGTAGTACAGGGGTAGGAAATCAGCCCCAGCATTTT
CDR3: CASSTGVGNQPQHF